The clone carrying this TCR beta chain turned up a few times. Its antigen is as yet unknown. CDR1 is MGHDK, CDR2 SYGVNS, per germline. V dropped 8 bases and J dropped 3; count of bases not matched to a gene: 4. This CDR3 has 13 amino acids. The data were taken from a study of response to subunit inactivated influenza vaccine. Findings of the study overall: Authors suggested each seasonal flu vaccination may recruit only limited numbers of new T cells.

A single record per CDR3 protein comes from TCRdb applying MiXCR to the RT-PCR reads. The sample gives 450,000 to 700,000 distinct CDR3 sequences, 13% to 15% of which show up once; around 10% is in the top ten. The chain employs TRBV25-1 and TRBJ2-5, with TRBD1 matching 9 bases. This specimen was PBMCs from blood, taken roughly 13 days after vaccination. This receptor was identified in a man aged 50-60 years who received an inactivated influenza vaccine. The CDR3 here is CASGQGSEETQYF. CDR3 bases: TGTGCCAGCGGACAGGGGAGTGAAGAGACCCAGTACTTC. The full variable domain, rest sourced from reference TRBV25-1 and TRBJ2-5, is EADIYQTPRYLVIGTGKKITLECSQTMGHDKMYWYQQDPGMELHLIHYSYGVNSTEKGDLSSESTVSRIRTEHFPLTLESARPSHTSQYLCASGQGSEETQYFGPGTRLLVL.